The sample holds one count of the clone carrying this T cell receptor beta chain. Antigen unknown. Compared with germline, one end of the junction differs, possibly owing to a read error. The data were produced by immunoSEQ multiplex PCR, yet TCRdb's version contains in-frame clones alone and is incomplete. Counted here are fewer than 4,000 clones, around 50% occurring once; the ten biggest clones make up under 6.5%. Germline CDR1 is LGHNA and CDR2 is YSLEER. This CDR3 spans 15 amino acids. In the mixed lymphocyte reaction, cells were cocultured for 6 days at 37°C. The sample originates from a study of siplizumab effects on memory and regulatory T cells. Study observations and caveats: No more than a minor fraction of alloreactive clones could be traced back to unstimulated subsets. Versus more than 25% in controls, the mappable alloreactive CD4+ clones averaged about 63% Treg-derived with siplizumab. The authors did not confirm suppressive function in proliferating Tregs from siplizumab cultures.

The chain joins TRBV4-3 to TRBJ1-2; D perhaps matches TRBD1 (5 bases). The TCR was taken from a human donor in good health; the cells came from an allogeneic mixed lymphocyte reaction. Sequencing used CFSE-low (dividing) CD4+ T cells sorted from an allogeneic mixed lymphocyte reaction. The CDR3 nucleotides are TGCGCCAGCAGCCGGGACCGGGACGGGAGCTATGGCTGCACCTTC. Residues: CASSRDRDGSYGCTF.